The 3 T cell receptor beta chains given below trace back to one sample, sequenced in a study of blood T cell repertoires in COVID-19 (dated by TCRdb to 2020 to 2022). Libraries were built with the immunoSEQ multiplex PCR assay. Sourced from immuneACCESS, this table was stored by TCRdb with only in-frame sequences that have V and J called. A share of the clones is absent; for the studies checked, an unresolved V gene accounts for under half, and the remainder has no known explanation. A total of 200,000 or so clones appear in this sample, roughly 79% of them only once. The ten largest account for 6% to 8% of the sample. What was sequenced was peripheral blood. Receptor source: a human donor with acute or convalescent COVID-19. The donor label of this sample is uncertain.

The genes are TRBV5-6 and TRBJ1-2; the D gene is possibly TRBD1 (6 bases). CDR3 length: 15 amino acids. V lost 5 bases and J 4 bases, leaving 18 bases between the germline ends. The germline V gene encodes CDR1 SGHDT and CDR2 YYEEEE. The DNA for the CDR3 is TGTGCCAGCAGTTGGGGGGCAGGGAGGGTCTATGGCTACACCTTC. Amino acids: CASSWGAGRVYGYTF.

Only one count was recorded for this clone. The chain recombines TRBV7-8 with TRBJ1-5; TRBD1 agrees at 8 bases. This CDR3 is built from 17 residues. Germline lookup yields CDR1 SGHVS and CDR2 FQNEAQ. J lost 1 base, V lost 1 base, and 6 bases had no gene match. The CDR3: CASSLGQGSGSNQPQHF. The CDR3 region has the DNA TGTGCCAGCAGCTTAGGACAGGGGTCCGGCAGCAATCAGCCCCAGCATTTT. Full variable domain (missing parts from reference TRBV7-8 and TRBJ1-5): GAGVSQSPRYKVAKRGQDVALRCDPISGHVSLFWYQQALGQGPEFLTYFQNEAQLDKSGLPSDRFFAERPEGSVSTLKIQRTQQEDSAVYLCASSLGQGSGSNQPQHFGDGTRLSIL.

The rearrangement joins TRBV12-3 or TRBV12-4 to TRBJ1-2, with a weak D call TRBD1 (6 bases). The CDR3 is 13 residues long. V lost 3 bases to trimming and J lost 4 bases, with 9 bases between them. The CDR3 DNA reads TGTGCCAGCAGTTTTAACAGGGCCTATGGCTACACCTTC. It encodes CASSFNRAYGYTF.